This passage covers 32 T cell receptor beta chains from one sample sequenced in a study of cytotoxic CD8 clonotypes in ibrutinib-treated CLL. Assay used: immunoSEQ multiplex PCR; TCRdb lists only in-frame clones, some missing. This table holds about 130,000 clones, 70% to 80% found once. Sequences were derived from PBMCs, sampled after 12 months of ibrutinib treatment. Source of these receptors: a human donor with chronic lymphocytic leukemia.

V and J are TRBV5-1 and TRBJ2-1, with D maybe TRBD2 (6 bases). The CDR3 loop spans 13 amino acids. Trimming pared 2 bases from V and 7 bases from J, leaving 10 bases between. From germline, CDR1 is SGHRS and CDR2 YFSETQ. The CDR3 DNA is TGCGCCAGCAGCTTAGGGGAGGCGAATGAGCAGTTCTTC. Translated, it gives CASSLGEANEQFF.

J is TRBJ1-5 and V is TRBV10-1; a weak D match, TRBD1 (5 bases). This CDR3 is 14 amino acids long. The V end lost 4 bases, the J end lost 2 bases, and 9 bases lay between the germline ends. Germline CDR1 and CDR2: WNHNN and SYGVQD (reference sequence). This chain's CDR3 is CASSGGVGNQPQHF. For the CDR3, the DNA is TGCGCCAGCAGTGGAGGGGTGGGCAATCAGCCCCAGCATTTT.

The chain combines TRBV4-2 with TRBJ1-4; TRBD1 matches 7 bases. Unmatched junction bases numbered 5, after V lost 2 bases and J lost 2 bases. Germline CDR1 LGHNA, CDR2 YNFKEQ. CDR3 length equals 16 residues. Here the CDR3 reads CASSQSPGGTNEKLFF. The CDR3 DNA reads as TGTGCCAGCAGCCAATCCCCAGGGGGGACTAATGAAAAACTGTTTTTT.

CDR3 coding DNA: TGTGCCAGCAGCTTGGACAGTGGGTGGCAAGAGACCCAGTACTTC. Protein sequence: CASSLDSGWQETQYF. The chain combines TRBV7-2 with TRBJ2-5; possibly TRBD1 for D (6 bases). The ends were cut back, 3 bases at V and 2 bases at J, with 13 bases in the middle. Germline V CDR1 and CDR2: SGHTA, FQGNSA. CDR3 length equals 15 residues.

This CDR3 is CAISISGTAGETQYF. CDR3 nucleotides: TGTGCCATCAGTATTAGCGGGACCGCTGGGGAGACCCAGTACTTC. This rearrangement joins TRBV10-3 to TRBJ2-5, with TRBD2 matching over 8 bases. The CDR3 loop spans 15 amino acids. The germline V gene has CDR1 ENHRY and CDR2 SYGVKD. The V and J ends lost 5 bases and 5 bases, in that order; junction bases with no gene match: 10.

The sample holds a few counts of this clone. The V gene is TRBV7-2, the J gene TRBJ2-2; 7 bases agree with TRBD2. Trimming removed 1 base from V and 6 bases from J; junction bases left unmatched: 5. Germline loops: CDR1 SGHTA, CDR2 FQGNSA. The CDR3 covers 15 residues. CDR3 in DNA: TGTGCCAGCAGCTTAGGACTAGCCGGCGCCGGGGAGCTGTTTTTT. Its translation is CASSLGLAGAGELFF.

The chain combines TRBV13 with TRBJ2-3, with D possibly being TRBD1 (6 bases). The CDR3 covers 19 residues. V was shortened by 5 bases and J by 0 bases, with 24 bases between the two germline ends. Germline-derived CDR1 and CDR2 are PRHDT and FYEKMQ (reference sequence). CDR3 DNA: TGTGCCAGCAGCCCCAGTGTGGGGGCGTACATTCCTAGCACAGATACGCAGTATTTT. This encodes CASSPSVGAYIPSTDTQYF.

V and J are TRBV4-2 and TRBJ1-1, with D unresolved. Trimming took off 0 bases at V and 3 bases at J, with 11 bases between the two ends. CDR1 is LGHNA and CDR2 is YNFKEQ in the germline V gene. The CDR3 contains 15 residues. The CDR3 DNA is TGTGCCAGCAGCCAAGATCTTCGCGCGGACACTGAAGCTTTCTTT. It yields the protein CASSQDLRADTEAFF.

The chain is built from TRBV4-1 and TRBJ1-1; D possibly corresponds to TRBD1 (6 bases). Trimming left V 8 bases short and J 0 bases short, with 10 bases between. There are 13 residues in the CDR3. Germline CDR1 and CDR2: MGHRA and YSYEKL. The CDR3 coding sequence is TGCGCCAGCGGCGACAGGTTGAACACTGAAGCTTTCTTT. Amino acids: CASGDRLNTEAFF.

This chain links TRBV6-5 with TRBJ1-2; D is ambiguous. CDR1 and CDR2 (germline): MNHEY, SVGAGI. The CDR3 has 14 amino acids. The germline V and J ends were trimmed by 2 bases and 3 bases, with 10 bases remaining between them. CDR3 in DNA: TGTGCCAGCAGTTACCGAGACGGATACTATGGCTACACCTTC. Amino acid sequence: CASSYRDGYYGYTF.

The chain recombines TRBV5-8 with TRBJ2-1, with TRBD2 identical over 8 bases. The CDR3 has 13 amino acids. The V and J ends lost 7 bases and 3 bases, in that order; junction bases with no gene match: 3. Germline CDR1 SGHTS, CDR2 YDEGEE. The CDR3, as DNA: TGTGCCAGCCCGGGGGGGGGCTACAATGAGCAGTTCTTC. Amino acid sequence: CASPGGGYNEQFF.

The gene calls are TRBV27 and TRBJ2-1; 9 positions match TRBD2. The CDR3 sequence is 15 residues long. Trimming took 2 bases from V and 2 from J; bases not matched to a gene: 1. Germline CDR1 MNHEY, CDR2 SMNVEV (reference sequence). CDR3 coding DNA: TGTGCCAGCAGTTTAGCGGGAGGGCCCTACAATGAGCAGTTCTTC. It encodes CASSLAGGPYNEQFF.

V gene TRBV28 combines with J gene TRBJ1-5, with TRBD1 matching 10 bases. The germline V gene encodes CDR1 MDHEN and CDR2 SYDVKM. V lost 7 bases to trimming and J lost 4 bases; unmatched junction nucleotides: 10. CDR3 length: 16 residues. In DNA, the CDR3 is TGTGCCAGCAACTCCCCGGGACAGGGGAAAAATCAGCCCCAGCATTTT. Protein sequence: CASNSPGQGKNQPQHF.

This chain links TRBV7-6 with TRBJ2-2; possibly TRBD1 for D (5 bases). The germline gives CDR1 SGHVS, CDR2 FNYEAQ. V gave up 1 base and J gave up 4 bases, with 13 bases separating them. The CDR3 covers 16 residues. The chain's CDR3 is CASSLGLGARTGELFF. The CDR3, as DNA: TGTGCCAGCAGCTTAGGGCTAGGGGCCCGCACCGGGGAGCTGTTTTTT.

This clone was seen just once. This chain links TRBV2 with TRBJ2-7; D tentatively fits TRBD1 or TRBD2 (5 bases each). CDR3 length: 13 residues. The V and J ends lost 6 bases and 5 bases respectively, with 14 bases between them. CDR1 is SNHLY, CDR2 FYNNEI, per germline. The CDR3 here is CASRGVTIDEQYF. The CDR3 nucleotides read TGTGCCAGCAGGGGGGTGACAATCGACGAGCAGTACTTC.

The chain combines TRBV25-1 with TRBJ2-7, with D possibly TRBD2 on 6 matching bases. The CDR3 covers 16 residues. Germline CDR1 and CDR2: MGHDK and SYGVNS. V dropped 2 bases and J dropped 6 bases, with 20 bases sitting between them. The CDR3 here is CASSEIRPGAPSEQYF. CDR3 coding DNA: TGTGCCAGCAGTGAAATACGGCCGGGAGCCCCTAGCGAGCAGTACTTC.

The V and J genes are TRBV9 and TRBJ2-2; tentatively, D is TRBD2 (6 bases). Germline V gene lookup returns CDR1 SGDLS and CDR2 YYNGEE. The CDR3 spans 16 residues. V was trimmed by 0 bases and J by 3 bases, leaving 12 bases between them. DNA for the CDR3: TGTGCCAGCAGCGTAGATGACGGGAGATACACCGGGGAGCTGTTTTTT. As protein: CASSVDDGRYTGELFF.

This clone has only one observation. The chain couples TRBV27 to TRBJ2-6, with 7 bases matching TRBD1. The CDR3 is 16 residues long. Germline V gives CDR1 MNHEY, CDR2 SMNVEV (reference sequence). Trimming cost V 3 bases and J 1 base; bases outside gene matches: 3. CDR3 protein: CASSFGRGSGANVLTF. The CDR3 DNA follows: TGTGCCAGCAGTTTCGGCAGGGGGTCTGGGGCCAACGTCCTGACTTTC.

V is TRBV6-5 and J is TRBJ2-3; tentative D call: TRBD1 (5 bases). CDR3 length equals 15 residues. Trimming stripped 2 bases from V and 6 bases from J, with 15 bases between. The germline gives CDR1 MNHEY, CDR2 SVGAGI. CDR3: CASSYVGPGRDTQYF. CDR3 coding DNA: TGTGCCAGCAGTTACGTGGGGCCGGGTAGGGATACGCAGTATTTT.

In its sample, this clone was seen a few times. The chain carries TRBV4-2 and TRBJ2-7, with D uncertain. Germline V gene sequence: CDR1 LGHNA, CDR2 YNFKEQ. The V end lost 1 base, the J end lost 1 base, and 8 bases lay between the germline ends. CDR3 size: 14 residues. Here the CDR3 DNA reads TGTGCCAGCAGCCAAGGTACCCTATCCTACGAGCAGTACTTC. It codes for CASSQGTLSYEQYF.

This chain uses TRBV5-6 with TRBJ2-5; unclear D gene. Looked up from germline, CDR1 is SGHDT and CDR2 is YYEEEE. The CDR3 is made up of 12 amino acids. Trimming cost V 2 bases and J 2 bases, with 4 bases left between them. CDR3 sequence: CASSFPQETQYF. CDR3 bases: TGTGCCAGCAGCTTCCCTCAAGAGACCCAGTACTTC.

The chain recombines TRBV10-3 with TRBJ1-4, with a possible D match to TRBD1 (6 bases). This CDR3 has 13 residues. Trimming stripped 11 bases from V and 0 bases from J, with 10 bases between. CDR1 and CDR2 (germline): ENHRY, SYGVKD. CDR3 amino acids: CAVRDTTNEKLFF. CDR3 sequence (DNA): TGTGCCGTCCGGGACACAACTAATGAAAAACTGTTTTTT.

This clone was observed a few times. The J gene is TRBJ2-5, the V gene TRBV6-5; unclear D gene. CDR3 length: 11 amino acids. CDR1 and CDR2 from the germline V gene are MNHEY and SVGAGI. V gave up 5 bases and J gave up 2 bases, with 3 bases separating them. The CDR3 DNA reads as TGTGCCAGCAGTCGACAAGAGACCCAGTACTTC. The encoded protein is CASSRQETQYF.

The rearrangement joins TRBV6-5 to TRBJ2-7, with D perhaps given as TRBD1 or TRBD2 (5 bases each). This CDR3 is 14 amino acids long. Trimming cost V 2 bases and J 4 bases, with 12 bases left between them. Per the germline V gene, CDR1 is MNHEY and CDR2 is SVGAGI. The CDR3 coding sequence is TGTGCCAGCAGTTACGTGGGGGTGGTGTACGAGCAGTACTTC. Amino acid sequence: CASSYVGVVYEQYF.

This rearrangement joins TRBV19 to TRBJ2-3; 9 bases are shared with TRBD1. This CDR3 spans 16 amino acids. J was trimmed by 2 bases and V by 5 bases; bases with no gene match: 8. Per germline, CDR1 LNHDA and CDR2 SQIVND (reference sequence). The CDR3 nucleotides read TGTGCCAGTAGTGCATCCGGGACAGGGATCACAGATACGCAGTATTTT. Its protein is CASSASGTGITDTQYF.

The V call is TRBV7-9, the J call TRBJ1-1; 7 bases agree with TRBD1. V lost 4 bases to trimming and J lost 1 base; unmatched junction nucleotides: 6. Looked up from germline, CDR1 is SEHNR and CDR2 is FQNEAQ (reference sequence). This CDR3 region has 15 residues. The chain's CDR3 is CASSSLDRKNTEAFF. The CDR3 bases are TGTGCCAGCAGCTCCTTGGACAGGAAGAACACTGAAGCTTTCTTT.

The table lists this clone with a few counts. In nucleotides, the CDR3 is TGTGCCTGGAGCGCCGGGGGTCGCTCTGGAAACACCATATATTTT. Translation: CAWSAGGRSGNTIYF. V gene TRBV30 combines with J gene TRBJ1-3; D is possibly TRBD1 (5 bases). CDR1 and CDR2 (germline): GTSNPN, SVGIG (reference sequence). The CDR3 spans 15 residues. V shed 3 bases and J shed 0 bases, with 12 bases lying between them.

This clone was seen only a few times. V gene TRBV27 combines with J gene TRBJ2-2; tentatively, D is TRBD1 (5 bases). The CDR3 totals 14 residues. Germline V lookup: CDR1 MNHEY, CDR2 SMNVEV (reference sequence). V was cut by 6 bases and J by 1 base, with 9 bases left in between. The CDR3: CASRRTGNTGELFF. The CDR3 DNA follows: TGTGCCAGCAGGAGAACAGGGAACACCGGGGAGCTGTTTTTT.

V gene TRBV7-2 combines with J gene TRBJ2-7; D possibly corresponds to TRBD2 (6 bases). CDR3 length: 15 amino acids. From germline, CDR1 is SGHTA and CDR2 FQGNSA. V lost 1 base and J lost 2, with 12 bases in between. The CDR3 here is CASSLGTGEPYEQYF. In nucleotides, the CDR3 is TGTGCCAGCAGCTTAGGAACGGGAGAACCCTACGAGCAGTACTTC.

The chain is built from TRBV5-6 and TRBJ1-5, with no clear D. Trimming stripped 3 bases from V and 0 bases from J, with 10 bases between. This CDR3 is 15 amino acids long. Germline values: CDR1 SGHDT, CDR2 YYEEEE. The CDR3 region is CASSYGVYSNQPQHF. The CDR3 nucleotides are TGTGCCAGCAGCTATGGGGTCTATAGCAATCAGCCCCAGCATTTT.

The J gene is TRBJ2-7, the V gene TRBV10-3; 7 bases map to TRBD1. The V segment lost 10 bases and the J segment 5 bases; nucleotides outside the gene matches: 8. CDR1 is ENHRY and CDR2 is SYGVKD in the germline V gene. The CDR3 loop spans 12 amino acids. The CDR3 spells CATVDRMDEQYF. The CDR3, as DNA: TGTGCCACCGTGGACAGGATGGACGAGCAGTACTTC.

This clone was counted a few times. V is TRBV29-1 and J is TRBJ2-3; TRBD2 matches at 14 bases. Per germline, CDR1 SQVTM and CDR2 ANQGSEA. The V gene end was trimmed by 4 bases and the J gene end by 8 bases; junction bases not matched to a gene: 2. The CDR3 runs to 13 residues. The CDR3 bases are TGCAGCGTTGTGACTAGCGGGAGGGGTACGCAGTATTTT. It encodes CSVVTSGRGTQYF.